A single sample gave rise to the 30 T cell receptor beta chains below, sequenced in a study of cytomegalovirus exposure and HLA in healthy donors. Primers: 60 Vbeta forward and 13 Jbeta reverse. The method was immunoSEQ multiplex PCR; TCRdb's version includes in-frame clones alone and lacks a portion of them. The table shows some 100,000 clones, with approximately 80% occurring only once. The sequencing input was PBMCs. These receptors originate from a man aged 45-60 years in good health and CMV-seropositive.

The chain has TRBV25-1 and TRBJ2-1; TRBD1 matches 10 bases. V dropped 4 bases and J dropped 7; count of bases not matched to a gene: 7. CDR3 length equals 15 residues. In germline, CDR1 is MGHDK, CDR2 SYGVNS. The CDR3: CASSATGGKVNEQFF. As DNA, the CDR3 is TGTGCCAGCAGTGCGACAGGGGGCAAGGTAAATGAGCAGTTCTTC.

This clone was observed a handful of times. This sequence joins TRBV6-1 and TRBJ2-5; 11 bases fit TRBD2. With 4 bases clipped from V and 4 bases from J, the junction kept 2 bases outside the gene matches. CDR3 length: 14 residues. Per germline, CDR1 MNHNS and CDR2 SASEGT. The CDR3 DNA reads as TGTGCCAGCAGTGCACTAGCGGGAGTAGAGACCCAGTACTTC. It is translated as CASSALAGVETQYF.

The chain employs TRBV19 and TRBJ1-1; no clear D gene. Deletions cut 7 bases from V and 3 bases from J, with 15 bases between. This CDR3 has 14 residues. Germline CDR1 LNHDA, CDR2 SQIVND (reference sequence). The chain's CDR3 is CASTKVGGDTEAFF. Written as DNA, the CDR3 is TGTGCCAGTACCAAAGTCGGCGGGGACACTGAAGCTTTCTTT.

V gene TRBV18 combines with J gene TRBJ1-5; TRBD1 might be the D (6 bases). The V end lost 6 bases, the J end lost 3 bases, and 12 bases lay between the germline ends. The CDR3 contains 14 residues. Germline V CDR1 and CDR2: KGHSH, LQKENI. The CDR3 DNA follows: TGTGCCAGCTCGAGGGGGACATCCAATCAGCCCCAGCATTTT. Its translation is CASSRGTSNQPQHF.

The chain combines TRBV6-1 with TRBJ1-2; 8 bases agree with TRBD1. CDR3 length: 13 residues. Germline V gene sequence: CDR1 MNHNS, CDR2 SASEGT. V lost 5 bases, J lost 5 bases, and 4 bases stayed unmatched. The CDR3 sequence: CASSTDRAYGYTF. CDR3 DNA sequence: TGTGCCAGCAGTACGGACAGGGCTTATGGCTACACCTTC.

The V gene is TRBV21-1, the J gene TRBJ1-1; the table names TRBD1, a call not compared with the DNA. TRBV21-1 counts as a pseudogene. This CDR3 has 16 residues. The CDR3 loop is CASSNVRTGKWAEAFF. The DNA of the CDR3 is TGTGCCAGCAGCAACGTGAGGACAGGAAAGTGGGCTGAAGCTTTCTTT.

This chain uses TRBV28 with TRBJ1-1; D might be TRBD1 (5 bases). Germline V gene data show CDR1 as MDHEN and CDR2 as SYDVKM. The CDR3 loop spans 16 amino acids. V dropped 4 bases and J dropped 7 bases, with 22 bases sitting between them. The CDR3 loop is CASSSPGSGDIHEAFF. CDR3 DNA sequence: TGTGCCAGCAGTTCTCCGGGGTCGGGGGATATTCATGAAGCTTTCTTT.

This clone was counted between two and nine times. The chain joins TRBV29-1 to TRBJ1-2, with a tentative D call TRBD1 (6 bases). The CDR3 length is 13 residues. Germline V gene lookup returns CDR1 SQVTM and CDR2 ANQGSEA. V lost 6 bases and J lost 8, with 19 bases in between. The CDR3: CSVALDRLRGYTF. DNA for the CDR3: TGCAGCGTAGCCCTCGACAGGCTTAGGGGCTACACCTTC.

The gene calls are TRBV4-1 and TRBJ2-7, with 9 bases aligning to TRBD1. Germline trimming cut 3 bases from V and 0 bases from J; bases unmatched to any gene: 3. This CDR3 has 15 amino acids. The germline V gene encodes CDR1 MGHRA and CDR2 YSYEKL. In nucleotides, the CDR3 is TGCGCCAGCAGCCACGACAGGGGGAGCTCCTACGAGCAGTACTTC. This encodes CASSHDRGSSYEQYF.

The V and J genes are TRBV28 and TRBJ1-2; D unresolved. This CDR3 spans 12 amino acids. V gave up 10 bases and J gave up 5 bases, with 14 bases separating them. Germline CDR1 and CDR2: MDHEN and SYDVKM. CDR3 DNA sequence: TGTGCCACAGACGCATCTAGGTATGGCTACACCTTC. Residues: CATDASRYGYTF.

This rearrangement joins TRBV6-6 to TRBJ2-7, with D tentatively TRBD2 (5 bases). The V gene lost 6 bases and the J gene lost 0 bases, with 6 bases spanning the gap. CDR1 MNHNY and CDR2 SVGAGI come from the germline V gene (reference sequence). The CDR3 loop spans 12 amino acids. In nucleotides, the CDR3 is TGTGCCAGCAGGAGGGACTCCTACGAGCAGTACTTC. This translates into CASRRDSYEQYF.

V is TRBV7-2 and J is TRBJ2-2, with 7 bases that match TRBD1. The CDR3 has 16 residues. The V gene's germline CDR1 is SGHTA and CDR2 FQGNSA. With 4 bases clipped from V and 7 bases from J, the junction kept 12 bases outside the gene matches. The CDR3 region has the DNA TGTGCCAGCAGCTCACACGACAGGGTATTTGGCGGGGAGCTGTTTTTT. Translation: CASSSHDRVFGGELFF.

The chain is built from TRBV6-5 and TRBJ1-2; 8 positions agree with TRBD1. V shed 5 bases, J shed 2 bases, and the junction held 1 base outside the gene matches. The CDR3 contains 13 residues. Germline V gene sequence: CDR1 MNHEY, CDR2 SVGAGI. CDR3 sequence reads: CASSPGGNYGYTF. CDR3 DNA sequence: TGTGCCAGCAGTCCAGGGGGCAACTATGGCTACACCTTC.

As regards this clone: The junction departs from germline at one end; a sequencing error may be responsible. The same CDR3 also results from other DNA sequences found in this sample. CDR3 DNA: TGTGCCAGCAGCCCCAGGCGCTATAATTCCCCCCTCCACTTT. This sequence encodes CASSPRRYNSPLHF. J is TRBJ1-6 and V is TRBV7-2; D ambiguous. Germline V gene sequence: CDR1 SGHTA, CDR2 FQGNSA. CDR3 length: 14 residues.

The chain couples TRBV5-8 to TRBJ1-4; TRBD1 matches at 9 bases. Looked up from germline, CDR1 is SGHTS and CDR2 is YDEGEE. V dropped 3 bases and J dropped 13; count of bases not matched to a gene: 13. The CDR3 consists of 15 residues. CDR3 loop: CASSSTGTGMVRLFF. The CDR3 DNA follows: TGTGCCAGCAGCTCGACCGGGACAGGGATGGTTAGACTGTTTTTT.

The chain has TRBV30 and TRBJ1-6; TRBD1 matches 10 bases. Germline values: CDR1 GTSNPN, CDR2 SVGIG (reference sequence). This CDR3 spans 14 amino acids. The V gene end was trimmed by 3 bases and the J gene end by 9 bases; junction bases not matched to a gene: 5. CDR3: CAWRGTGASSPLHF. CDR3 nucleotides: TGTGCCTGGAGGGGGACAGGGGCGAGTTCACCCCTCCACTTT.

The chain uses TRBV5-1 and TRBJ2-3, with D perhaps TRBD2 (6 bases). The CDR3 runs 15 residues. Trimming removed 1 base from V and 0 bases from J, with 9 bases in between. CDR1 SGHRS and CDR2 YFSETQ come from the germline V gene. CDR3 sequence: CASSLPSGSTDTQYF. In DNA form, the CDR3 reads TGCGCCAGCAGCTTGCCCAGCGGGAGCACAGATACGCAGTATTTT.

The chain uses TRBV7-3 and TRBJ2-3; 7 nucleotides align to TRBD1. This CDR3 is built from 14 residues. V lost 6 bases to trimming and J lost 2 bases; unmatched junction nucleotides: 5. Germline V gene data show CDR1 as SGHTA and CDR2 as FQGTGA. The CDR3 spells CASSLQGNTDTQYF. In nucleotides, the CDR3 is TGTGCCAGCAGTTTACAGGGGAACACAGATACGCAGTATTTT.

In its sample, this clone was seen many times. The rearrangement joins TRBV19 to TRBJ2-7; a weak D match, TRBD2 (5 bases). CDR3 size: 13 residues. Deletions cut 3 bases from V and 3 bases from J, with 9 bases between. Germline CDR1 reads LNHDA; CDR2 reads SQIVND (reference sequence). CDR3 in amino acids: CASSIGEGYEQYF. Written as DNA, the CDR3 is TGTGCCAGTAGTATTGGAGAGGGCTACGAGCAGTACTTC. Variable domain in full (rest from reference TRBV19 and TRBJ2-7): DGGITQSPKYLFRKEGQNVTLSCEQNLNHDAMYWYRQDPGQGLRLIYYSQIVNDFQKGDIAEGYSVSREKKESFPLTVTSAQKNPTAFYLCASSIGEGYEQYFGPGTRLTVT.

The V and J genes are TRBV6-1 and TRBJ1-1; TRBD1 is a possible D gene (5 bases). Germline CDR1 and CDR2: MNHNS and SASEGT. The ends were cut back, 6 bases at V and 4 bases at J, with 9 bases in the middle. This CDR3 has 12 amino acids. The CDR3 bases are TGTGCCAGCAGGATAGGGGTCACTGAAGCTTTCTTT. It yields the protein CASRIGVTEAFF.

Here the CDR3 DNA reads TGTGCCAGCAGGAAGGGCTTCTCAGCGGGTACGCAGTATTTT. As protein: CASRKGFSAGTQYF. The J gene is TRBJ2-3, the V gene TRBV27, with D perhaps TRBD2 (6 bases). The CDR3 totals 14 residues. Between the trimmed V and J ends, which lost 6 bases and 8 bases, there was a span of 18 bases. Germline assignment: CDR1 MNHEY and CDR2 SMNVEV (reference sequence).

The chain's CDR3 is CASSPGTPANYGYTF. The DNA of the CDR3 is TGTGCCAGCAGCCCGGGGACACCTGCTAACTATGGCTACACCTTC. This chain connects TRBV7-8 to TRBJ1-2; a weak D match, TRBD1 (6 bases). Trimming shortened V by 5 bases and J by 0 bases, and 13 bases separated the two germline ends. The CDR3 runs to 15 residues. CDR1 SGHVS and CDR2 FQNEAQ come from the germline V gene.

CDR3 loop: CASSPGLGPYGYTF. The CDR3 DNA reads as TGTGCCAGCAGCCCGGGCTTGGGGCCTTACGGCTACACCTTC. The chain carries TRBV5-6 and TRBJ1-2; a weak D match, TRBD1 (5 bases). V was shortened by 4 bases and J by 8 bases, with 18 bases between the two germline ends. The CDR3 runs 14 residues. The germline V gene has CDR1 SGHDT and CDR2 YYEEEE.

This rearrangement joins TRBV5-1 to TRBJ2-3, with TRBD2 identical over 8 bases. Germline CDR1 reads SGHRS; CDR2 reads YFSETQ. The length of the CDR3 is 16 residues. Trimming removed 4 bases from V and 2 bases from J; junction bases left unmatched: 9. CDR3 DNA sequence: TGCGCCAGCAGCCGCGGGGCGGGGGGCACCACAGATACGCAGTATTTT. It translates to CASSRGAGGTTDTQYF.

The chain uses TRBV30 and TRBJ1-6; D gene unclear. This CDR3 has 15 amino acids. V gave up 3 bases and J gave up 9 bases, with 18 bases separating them. CDR1 and CDR2 (germline): GTSNPN, SVGIG (reference sequence). As DNA, the CDR3 is TGTGCCTGGAGCCTATTCGACAAGGCTGTTTCACCCCTCCACTTT. Encoded protein: CAWSLFDKAVSPLHF. Combining the CDR3 with reference TRBV30 and TRBJ1-6 gives the whole variable domain SQTIHQWPATLVQPVGSPLSLECTVEGTSNPNLYWYRQAAGRGLQLLFYSVGIGQISSEVPQNLSASRPQDRQFILSSKKLLLSDSGFYLCAWSLFDKAVSPLHFGNGTRLTVT.

The chain employs TRBV5-1 and TRBJ1-4; 8 nucleotides agree with TRBD1. The CDR3 spans 15 residues. Germline lookup yields CDR1 SGHRS and CDR2 YFSETQ. V lost 4 bases to trimming and J lost 8 bases; unmatched junction nucleotides: 10. The CDR3 loop is CASSDETGASEKLFF. The CDR3 nucleotides are TGCGCCAGCAGCGATGAGACAGGGGCGTCGGAAAAACTGTTTTTT.

The gene calls are TRBV30 and TRBJ2-7, with a tentative D call TRBD2 (5 bases). Germline V gene lookup returns CDR1 GTSNPN and CDR2 SVGIG (reference sequence). The CDR3 is 12 amino acids. Trimming removed 4 bases at V and 3 bases at J, with 10 bases between. The CDR3 sequence is CAWNREGYEQYF. The CDR3 nucleotides are TGTGCCTGGAACCGAGAGGGCTACGAGCAGTACTTC.

The gene calls are TRBV7-2 and TRBJ2-5, with 11 bases aligning to TRBD2. The V gene's germline CDR1 is SGHTA and CDR2 FQGNSA. This CDR3 has 17 residues. V shed 5 bases, J shed 3 bases, and the junction held 11 bases outside the gene matches. CDR3 DNA: TGTGCCAGCAGCGCCGAGGTAGTAGCGGGAGGGAAAGAGACCCAGTACTTC. It codes for CASSAEVVAGGKETQYF.

The sample holds a few counts of this clone. V gene TRBV5-1 combines with J gene TRBJ1-1; a possible D gene is TRBD1 (5 bases). Trimming cost V 2 bases and J 0 bases, with 5 bases left between them. CDR1 is SGHRS, CDR2 YFSETQ, per germline. This CDR3 is 13 amino acids long. CDR3 nucleotides: TGCGCCAGCAGCTTAGGGGTGAACACTGAAGCTTTCTTT. It is translated as CASSLGVNTEAFF.

The rearrangement joins TRBV5-1 to TRBJ1-5; TRBD1 matches 8 bases. The CDR3 spans 15 residues. Looked up from germline, CDR1 is SGHRS and CDR2 is YFSETQ. Trimming took 0 bases from V and 3 from J; bases not matched to a gene: 2. In DNA form, the CDR3 reads TGCGCCAGCAGCTTGGGGACAGGGTTCAATCAGCCCCAGCATTTT. This gives the protein CASSLGTGFNQPQHF.